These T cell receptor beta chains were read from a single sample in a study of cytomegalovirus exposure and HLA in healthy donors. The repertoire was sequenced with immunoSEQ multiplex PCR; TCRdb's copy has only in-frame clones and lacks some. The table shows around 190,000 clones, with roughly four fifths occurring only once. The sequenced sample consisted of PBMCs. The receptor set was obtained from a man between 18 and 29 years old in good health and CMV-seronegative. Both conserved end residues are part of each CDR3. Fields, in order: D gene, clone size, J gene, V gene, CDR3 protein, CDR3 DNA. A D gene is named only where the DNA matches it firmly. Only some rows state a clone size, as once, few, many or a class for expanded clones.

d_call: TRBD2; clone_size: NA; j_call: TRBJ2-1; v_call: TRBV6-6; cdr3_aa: CASSYSLAGGYNEQFF; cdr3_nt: TGTGCCAGCAGTTACTCCTTAGCGGGGGGCTACAATGAGCAGTTCTTC
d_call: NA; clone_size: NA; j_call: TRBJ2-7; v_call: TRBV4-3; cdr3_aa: CASSQAFSYEQYF; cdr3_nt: TGCGCCAGCAGCCAAGCCTTTTCCTACGAGCAGTACTTC
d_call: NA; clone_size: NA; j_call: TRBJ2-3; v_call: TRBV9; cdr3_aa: CASSVGRGWETQYF; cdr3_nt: TGTGCCAGCAGCGTAGGGAGGGGATGGGAGACGCAGTATTTT
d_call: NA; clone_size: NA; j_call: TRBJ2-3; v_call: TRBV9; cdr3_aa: CASSVPQGETDTQYF; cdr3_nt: TGTGCCAGCAGCGTCCCTCAGGGTGAGACAGATACGCAGTATTTT
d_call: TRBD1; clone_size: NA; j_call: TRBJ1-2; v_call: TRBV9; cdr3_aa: CASSVGGTGDYGYTF; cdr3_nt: TGTGCCAGCAGCGTAGGGGGGACAGGGGACTATGGCTACACCTTC
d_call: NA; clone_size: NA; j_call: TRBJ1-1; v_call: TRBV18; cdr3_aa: CASSRDKNTEAFF; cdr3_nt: TGTGCCAGCTCACGAGACAAGAACACTGAAGCTTTCTTT
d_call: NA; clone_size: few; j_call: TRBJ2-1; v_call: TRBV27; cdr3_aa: CASGDNEQFF; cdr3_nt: TGTGCCAGCGGAGACAATGAGCAGTTCTTC
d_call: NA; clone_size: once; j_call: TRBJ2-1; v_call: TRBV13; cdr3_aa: CASSFTDEQFF; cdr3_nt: TGTGCCAGCAGCTTTACGGATGAGCAGTTCTTC
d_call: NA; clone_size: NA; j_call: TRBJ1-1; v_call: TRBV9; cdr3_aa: CASSSGGGGWNTEAFF; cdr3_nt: TGTGCCAGCAGCTCCGGGGGTGGGGGGTGGAACACTGAAGCTTTCTTT
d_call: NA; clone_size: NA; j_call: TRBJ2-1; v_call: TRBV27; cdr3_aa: CASSFGLEDEQFF; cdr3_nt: TGTGCCAGCAGTTTCGGCCTGGAGGATGAGCAGTTCTTC
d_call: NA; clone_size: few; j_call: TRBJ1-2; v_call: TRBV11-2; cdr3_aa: CASRRDYGYTF; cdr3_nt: TGTGCCAGCAGACGGGACTACGGCTACACCTTC
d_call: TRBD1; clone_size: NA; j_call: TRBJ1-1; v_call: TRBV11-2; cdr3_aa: CASSSTGGAEAFF; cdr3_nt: TGTGCCAGCAGCTCCACAGGGGGGGCTGAAGCTTTCTTT
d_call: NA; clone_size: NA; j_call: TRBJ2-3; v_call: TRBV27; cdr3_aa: CASSRLANTDTQYF; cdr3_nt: TGTGCCAGCAGCCGGCTAGCTAACACAGATACGCAGTATTTT
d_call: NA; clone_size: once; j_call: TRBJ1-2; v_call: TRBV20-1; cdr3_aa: CSPQRGSGYTF; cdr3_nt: TGCAGTCCCCAGAGGGGGTCTGGCTACACCTTC
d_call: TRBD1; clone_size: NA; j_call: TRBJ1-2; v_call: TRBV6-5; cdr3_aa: CASMRGGQGYGYTF; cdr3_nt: TGTGCCAGCATGAGGGGGGGACAGGGCTATGGCTACACCTTC
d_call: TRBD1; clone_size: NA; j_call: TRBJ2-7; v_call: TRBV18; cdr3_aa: CASSAGTGSSEQYF; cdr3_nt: TGTGCCAGCTCAGCCGGGACAGGGTCCTCCGAGCAGTACTTC
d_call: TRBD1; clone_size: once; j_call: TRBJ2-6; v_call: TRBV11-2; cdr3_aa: CASSLEGQHSGANVLTF; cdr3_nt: TGTGCCAGCAGCTTAGAGGGACAGCACTCTGGGGCCAACGTCCTGACTTTC
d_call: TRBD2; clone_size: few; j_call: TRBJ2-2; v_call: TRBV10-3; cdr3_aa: CAIRTSGDTGELFF; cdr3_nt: TGTGCCATCAGGACTAGCGGGGACACCGGGGAGCTGTTTTTT
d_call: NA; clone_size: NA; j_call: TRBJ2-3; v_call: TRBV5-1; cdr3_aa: CASSRNPGATGTDTQYF; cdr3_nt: TGCGCCAGCAGCCGCAACCCCGGAGCTACCGGCACAGATACGCAGTATTTT
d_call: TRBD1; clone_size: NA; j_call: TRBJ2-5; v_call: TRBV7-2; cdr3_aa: CASSSTGTEETQYF; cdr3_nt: TGTGCCAGCAGCTCAACCGGGACAGAAGAGACCCAGTACTTC
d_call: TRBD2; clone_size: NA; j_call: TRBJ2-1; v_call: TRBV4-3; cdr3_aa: CASSQGSSGLAGGNEQFF; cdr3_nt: TGCGCCAGCAGCCAAGGGTCCTCCGGACTAGCGGGGGGCAATGAGCAGTTCTTC
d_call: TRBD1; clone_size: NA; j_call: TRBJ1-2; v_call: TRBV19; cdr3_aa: CASSDRTGRGYTF; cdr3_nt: TGTGCCAGTAGTGACAGGACAGGTCGGGGCTACACCTTC
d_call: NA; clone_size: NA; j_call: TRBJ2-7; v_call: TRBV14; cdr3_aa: CASSQVASYEQYF; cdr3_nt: TGTGCCAGCAGCCAAGTTGCCTCCTACGAGCAGTACTTC
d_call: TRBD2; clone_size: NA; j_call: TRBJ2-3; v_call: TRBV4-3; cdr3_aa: CASSPLSRPPGLAGLDTQYF; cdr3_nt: TGCGCCAGCAGCCCTCTGAGCCGACCTCCGGGGCTAGCGGGACTAGATACGCAGTATTTT
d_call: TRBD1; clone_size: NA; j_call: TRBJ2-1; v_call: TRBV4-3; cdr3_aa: CASSQDVFFGQGLNEQFF; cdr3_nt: TGCGCCAGCAGCCAAGATGTTTTTTTCGGACAGGGACTTAATGAGCAGTTCTTC